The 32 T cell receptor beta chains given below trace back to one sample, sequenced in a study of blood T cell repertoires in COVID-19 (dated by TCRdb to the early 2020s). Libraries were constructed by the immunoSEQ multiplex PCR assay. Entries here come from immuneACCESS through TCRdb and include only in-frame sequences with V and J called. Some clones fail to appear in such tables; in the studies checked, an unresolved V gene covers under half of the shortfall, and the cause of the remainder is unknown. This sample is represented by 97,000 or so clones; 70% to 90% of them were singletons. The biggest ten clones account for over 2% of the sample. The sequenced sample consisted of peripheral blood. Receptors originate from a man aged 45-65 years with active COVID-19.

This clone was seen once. The DNA of the CDR3 is TGTGCCAGTAGTGCACAGTTCCCGGCGCGGGGGGTCCAAGAGACCCAGTACTTC. It yields the protein CASSAQFPARGVQETQYF. The chain recombines TRBV19 with TRBJ2-5, with 8 bases fitting TRBD2. V lost 5 bases and J lost 1; bases outside the gene matches: 15. The CDR3 sequence is 18 residues long. Germline lookup yields CDR1 LNHDA and CDR2 SQIVND (reference sequence).

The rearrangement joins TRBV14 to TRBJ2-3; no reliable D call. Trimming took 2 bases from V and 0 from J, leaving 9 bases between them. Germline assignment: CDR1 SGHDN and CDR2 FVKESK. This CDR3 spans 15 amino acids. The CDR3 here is CASSQSPLSTDTQYF. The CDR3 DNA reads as TGTGCCAGCAGCCAATCCCCCCTCAGCACAGATACGCAGTATTTT. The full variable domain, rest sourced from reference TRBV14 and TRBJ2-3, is EAGVTQFPSHSVIEKGQTVTLRCDPISGHDNLYWYRRVMGKEIKFLLHFVKESKQDESGMPNNRFLAERTGGTYSTLKVQPAELEDSGVYFCASSQSPLSTDTQYFGPGTRLTVL.

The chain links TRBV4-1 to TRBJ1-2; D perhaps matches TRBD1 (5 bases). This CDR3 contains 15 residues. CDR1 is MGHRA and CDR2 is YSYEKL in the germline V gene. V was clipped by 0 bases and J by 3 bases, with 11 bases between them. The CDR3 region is CASSQDRGRDYGYTF. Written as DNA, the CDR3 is TGCGCCAGCAGCCAAGATCGGGGGAGAGACTATGGCTACACCTTC.

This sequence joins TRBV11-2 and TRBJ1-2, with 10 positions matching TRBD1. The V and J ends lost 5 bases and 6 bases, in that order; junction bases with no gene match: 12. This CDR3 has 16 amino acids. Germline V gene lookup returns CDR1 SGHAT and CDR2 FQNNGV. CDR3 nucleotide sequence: TGTGCCAGCAGCCCAATCCGGGACAGGGGATGGGATGGCTACACCTTC. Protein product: CASSPIRDRGWDGYTF.

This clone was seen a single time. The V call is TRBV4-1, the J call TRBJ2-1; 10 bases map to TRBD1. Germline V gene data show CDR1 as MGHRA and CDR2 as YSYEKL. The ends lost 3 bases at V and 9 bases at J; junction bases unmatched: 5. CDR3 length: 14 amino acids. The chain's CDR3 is CASSHLGTGVEQFF. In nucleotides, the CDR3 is TGCGCCAGCAGCCACCTCGGGACAGGGGTTGAGCAGTTCTTC.

The CDR3 is CSVTRGAQETQYF. CDR3 nucleotide sequence: TGCAGCGTAACCCGGGGGGCTCAAGAGACCCAGTACTTC. This chain joins TRBV29-1 and TRBJ2-5; D might be TRBD2 (7 bases). The CDR3 totals 13 residues. The germline V gene has CDR1 SQVTM and CDR2 ANQGSEA. V lost 6 bases, J lost 2 bases, and 13 bases lay in between.

The CDR3, as DNA: TGCAGCGTTACGACAGGGGGCACGAACACTGAAGCTTTCTTT. This translates into CSVTTGGTNTEAFF. The chain carries TRBV29-1 and TRBJ1-1; 10 bases agree with TRBD1. This CDR3 has 14 residues. Germline V gives CDR1 SQVTM, CDR2 ANQGSEA. Unmatched junction bases numbered 4, after V lost 5 bases and J lost 1 base.

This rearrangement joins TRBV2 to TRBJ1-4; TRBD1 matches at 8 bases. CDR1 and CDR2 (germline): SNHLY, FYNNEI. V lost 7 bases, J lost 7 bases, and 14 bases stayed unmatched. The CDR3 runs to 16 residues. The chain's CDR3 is CASTEGRGRGVEKLFF. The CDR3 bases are TGTGCCAGCACAGAGGGCAGGGGGCGCGGGGTTGAAAAACTGTTTTTT.

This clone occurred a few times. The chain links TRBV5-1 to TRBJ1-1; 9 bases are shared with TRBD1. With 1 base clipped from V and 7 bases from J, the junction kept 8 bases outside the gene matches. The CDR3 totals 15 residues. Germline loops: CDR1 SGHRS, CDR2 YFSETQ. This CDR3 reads CASSLRTGDLGEAFF. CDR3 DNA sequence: TGCGCCAGCAGCTTGCGGACAGGGGATTTAGGTGAAGCTTTCTTT.

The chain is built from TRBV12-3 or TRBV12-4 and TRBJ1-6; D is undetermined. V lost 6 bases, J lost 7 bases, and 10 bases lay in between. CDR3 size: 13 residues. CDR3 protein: CASSNTENSPLHF. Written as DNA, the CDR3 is TGTGCCAGCAGCAATACAGAGAATTCACCCCTCCACTTT.

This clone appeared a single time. The CDR3 spells CAGGWSADTQYF. DNA of the CDR3: TGTGCCGGGGGGTGGAGCGCAGATACGCAGTATTTT. V usage is TRBV6-5 and J usage is TRBJ2-3; weak D call: TRBD2 (6 bases). V was cut by 11 bases and J by 4 bases, with 13 bases left in between. The CDR3 totals 12 residues. The V gene's germline CDR1 is MNHEY and CDR2 SVGAGI.

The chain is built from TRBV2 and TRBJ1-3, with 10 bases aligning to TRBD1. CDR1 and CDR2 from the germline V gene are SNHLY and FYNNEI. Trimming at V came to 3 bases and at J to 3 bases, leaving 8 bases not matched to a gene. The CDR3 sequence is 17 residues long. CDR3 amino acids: CASSDSRTGGRGNTIYF. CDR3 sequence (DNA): TGTGCCAGCAGTGATAGTCGGACAGGGGGTCGTGGAAACACCATATATTTT.

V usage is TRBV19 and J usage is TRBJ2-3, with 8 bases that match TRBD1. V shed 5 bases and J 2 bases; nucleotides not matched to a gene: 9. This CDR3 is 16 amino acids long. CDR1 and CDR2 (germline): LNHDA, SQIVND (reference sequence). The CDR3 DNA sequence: TGTGCCAGTAGTTTGGGACAGGCCTTACTCACAGATACGCAGTATTTT. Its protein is CASSLGQALLTDTQYF.

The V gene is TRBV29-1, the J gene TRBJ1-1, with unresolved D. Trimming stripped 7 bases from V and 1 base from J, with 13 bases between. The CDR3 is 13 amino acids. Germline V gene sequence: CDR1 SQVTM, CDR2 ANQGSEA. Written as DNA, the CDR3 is TGCAGCGCCTATTCTGACACGAACACTGAAGCTTTCTTT. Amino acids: CSAYSDTNTEAFF.

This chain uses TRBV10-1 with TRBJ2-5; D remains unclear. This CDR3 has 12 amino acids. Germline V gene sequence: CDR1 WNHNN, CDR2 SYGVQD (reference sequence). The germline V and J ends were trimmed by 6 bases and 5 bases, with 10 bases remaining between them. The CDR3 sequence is CASSPSSETQYF. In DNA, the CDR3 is TGCGCCAGCAGCCCTTCCTCGGAGACCCAGTACTTC.

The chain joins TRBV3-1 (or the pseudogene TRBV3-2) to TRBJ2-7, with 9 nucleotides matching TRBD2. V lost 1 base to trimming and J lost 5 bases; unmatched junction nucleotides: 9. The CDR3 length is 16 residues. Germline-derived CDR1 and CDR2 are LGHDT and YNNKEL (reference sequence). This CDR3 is CASSQGGGGGAHEQYF. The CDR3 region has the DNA TGTGCCAGCAGCCAAGGAGGAGGCGGGGGGGCCCACGAGCAGTACTTC.

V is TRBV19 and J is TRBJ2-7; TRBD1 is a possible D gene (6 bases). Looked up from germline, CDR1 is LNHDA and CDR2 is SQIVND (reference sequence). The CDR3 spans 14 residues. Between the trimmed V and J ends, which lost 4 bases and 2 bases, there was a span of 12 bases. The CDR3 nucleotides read TGTGCCAGTAGTAGCCGACAGGAGGCCTACGAGCAGTACTTC. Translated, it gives CASSSRQEAYEQYF.

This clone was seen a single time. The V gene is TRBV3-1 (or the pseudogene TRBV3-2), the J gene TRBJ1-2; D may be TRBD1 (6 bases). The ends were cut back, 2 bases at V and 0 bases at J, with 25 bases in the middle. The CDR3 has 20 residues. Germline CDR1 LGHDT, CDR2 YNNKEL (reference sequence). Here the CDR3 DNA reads TGTGCCAGCAGCCAAAGACAATCACGGTCCAGGGGCCCTACTAACTATGGCTACACCTTC. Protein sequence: CASSQRQSRSRGPTNYGYTF.

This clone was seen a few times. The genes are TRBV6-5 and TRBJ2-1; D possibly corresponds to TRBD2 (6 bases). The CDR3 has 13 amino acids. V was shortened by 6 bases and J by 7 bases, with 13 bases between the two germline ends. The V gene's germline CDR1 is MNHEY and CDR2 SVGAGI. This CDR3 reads CASSLGGRNEQFF. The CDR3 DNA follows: TGTGCCAGCAGCTTGGGGGGTCGGAATGAGCAGTTCTTC.

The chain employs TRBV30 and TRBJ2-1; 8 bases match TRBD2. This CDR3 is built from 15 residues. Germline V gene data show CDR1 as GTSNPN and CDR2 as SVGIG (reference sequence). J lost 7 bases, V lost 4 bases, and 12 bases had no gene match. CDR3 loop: CAWIAGRGGQNEQFF. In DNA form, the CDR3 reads TGTGCCTGGATCGCGGGACGGGGGGGCCAGAATGAGCAGTTCTTC.

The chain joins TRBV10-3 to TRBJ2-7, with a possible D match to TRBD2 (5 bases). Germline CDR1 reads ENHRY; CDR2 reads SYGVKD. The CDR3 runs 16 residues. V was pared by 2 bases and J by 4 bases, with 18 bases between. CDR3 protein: CAISEGMRVPMYEQYF. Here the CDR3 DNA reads TGTGCCATCAGTGAGGGTATGAGGGTCCCTATGTACGAGCAGTACTTC.

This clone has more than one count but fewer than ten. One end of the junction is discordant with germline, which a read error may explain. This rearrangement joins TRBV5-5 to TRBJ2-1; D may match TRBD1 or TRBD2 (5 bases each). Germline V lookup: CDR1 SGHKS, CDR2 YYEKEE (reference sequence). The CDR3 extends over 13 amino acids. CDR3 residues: CASSLGEYNEQFF. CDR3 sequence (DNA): TGTGCCAGCAGTTTGGGGGAGTACAATGAGCAGTTCTTC.

CDR3 region: CASSLGSGRTGELFF. The CDR3 bases are TGTGCCAGCAGCTTAGGGTCAGGAAGGACCGGGGAGCTGTTTTTT. The chain joins TRBV11-2 to TRBJ2-2; D gene ambiguous. There are 15 residues in the CDR3. The V gene lost 1 base and the J gene lost 5 bases, with 11 bases spanning the gap. Per the germline V gene, CDR1 is SGHAT and CDR2 is FQNNGV.

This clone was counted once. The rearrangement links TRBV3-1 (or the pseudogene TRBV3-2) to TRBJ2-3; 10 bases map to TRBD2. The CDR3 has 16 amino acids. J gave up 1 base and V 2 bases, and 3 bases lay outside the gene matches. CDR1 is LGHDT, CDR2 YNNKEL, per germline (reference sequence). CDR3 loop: CASSQISGGGTDTQYF. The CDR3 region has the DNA TGTGCCAGCAGCCAAATAAGCGGGGGGGGCACAGATACGCAGTATTTT.

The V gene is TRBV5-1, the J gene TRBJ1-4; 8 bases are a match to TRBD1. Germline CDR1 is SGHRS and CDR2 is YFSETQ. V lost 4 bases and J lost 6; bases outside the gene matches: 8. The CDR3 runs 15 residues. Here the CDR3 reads CASSRGTGGDEKLFF. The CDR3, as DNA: TGCGCCAGCAGCCGGGGGACAGGTGGGGATGAAAAACTGTTTTTT.

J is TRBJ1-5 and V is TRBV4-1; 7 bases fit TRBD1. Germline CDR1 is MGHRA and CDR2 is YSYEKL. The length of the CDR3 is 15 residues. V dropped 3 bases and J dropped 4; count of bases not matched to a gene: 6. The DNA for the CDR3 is TGCGCCAGCAGCCAGGAAGGGACAGCGAATCAGCCCCAGCATTTT. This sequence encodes CASSQEGTANQPQHF.

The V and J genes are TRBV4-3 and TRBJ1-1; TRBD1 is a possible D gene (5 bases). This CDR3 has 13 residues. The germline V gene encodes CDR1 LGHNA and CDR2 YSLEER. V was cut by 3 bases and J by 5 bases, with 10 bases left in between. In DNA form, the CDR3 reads TGCGCCAGCAGCCAGGAAGGGGTGACTGAAGCTTTCTTT. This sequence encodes CASSQEGVTEAFF.

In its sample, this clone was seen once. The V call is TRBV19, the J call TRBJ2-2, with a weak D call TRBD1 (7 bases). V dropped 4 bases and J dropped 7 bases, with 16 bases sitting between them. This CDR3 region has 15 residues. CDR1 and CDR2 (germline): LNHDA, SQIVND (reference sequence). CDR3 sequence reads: CASSNDLRGVGELFF. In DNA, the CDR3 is TGTGCCAGTAGTAACGACCTCAGGGGGGTCGGGGAGCTGTTTTTT. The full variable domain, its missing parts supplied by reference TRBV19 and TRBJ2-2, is DGGITQSPKYLFRKEGQNVTLSCEQNLNHDAMYWYRQDPGQGLRLIYYSQIVNDFQKGDIAEGYSVSREKKESFPLTVTSAQKNPTAFYLCASSNDLRGVGELFFGEGSRLTVL.

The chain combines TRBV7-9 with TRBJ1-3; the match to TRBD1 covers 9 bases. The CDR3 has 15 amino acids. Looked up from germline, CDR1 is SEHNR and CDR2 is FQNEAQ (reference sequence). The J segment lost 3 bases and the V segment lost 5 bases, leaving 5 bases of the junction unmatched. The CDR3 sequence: CASSQQGASGNTIYF. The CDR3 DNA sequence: TGTGCCAGCAGCCAACAGGGGGCAAGTGGAAACACCATATATTTT.

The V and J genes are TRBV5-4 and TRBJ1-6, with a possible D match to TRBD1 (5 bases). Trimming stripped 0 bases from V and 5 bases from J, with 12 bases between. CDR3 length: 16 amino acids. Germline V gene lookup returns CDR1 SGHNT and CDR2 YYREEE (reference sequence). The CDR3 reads CASSLAGRLDNSPLHF. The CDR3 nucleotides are TGTGCCAGCAGCTTGGCAGGGCGCCTTGATAATTCACCCCTCCACTTT.

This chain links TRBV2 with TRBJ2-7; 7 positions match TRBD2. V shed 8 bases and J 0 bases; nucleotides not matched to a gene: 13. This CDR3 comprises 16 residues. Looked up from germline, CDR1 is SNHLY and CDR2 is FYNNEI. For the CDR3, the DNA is TGTGCCAGCGGTGGGGTTTATGGGGGGGACTCCTACGAGCAGTACTTC. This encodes CASGGVYGGDSYEQYF.

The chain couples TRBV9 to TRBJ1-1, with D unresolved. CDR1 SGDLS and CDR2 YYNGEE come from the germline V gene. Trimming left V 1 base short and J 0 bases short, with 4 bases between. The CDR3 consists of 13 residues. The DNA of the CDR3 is TGTGCCAGCAGCGTACGGTTGAACACTGAAGCTTTCTTT. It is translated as CASSVRLNTEAFF.